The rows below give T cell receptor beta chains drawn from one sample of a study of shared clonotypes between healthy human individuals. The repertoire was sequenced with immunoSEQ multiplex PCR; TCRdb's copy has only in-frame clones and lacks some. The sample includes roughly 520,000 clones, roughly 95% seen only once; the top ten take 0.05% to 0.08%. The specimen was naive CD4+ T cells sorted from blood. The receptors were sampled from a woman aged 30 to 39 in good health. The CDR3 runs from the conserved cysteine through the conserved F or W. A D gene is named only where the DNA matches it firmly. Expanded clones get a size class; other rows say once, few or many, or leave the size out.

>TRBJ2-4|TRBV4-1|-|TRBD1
TGCGCCAGCAGCCAAGTTTCGACAGGGGAAAACATTCAGTACTTC
CASSQVSTGENIQYF
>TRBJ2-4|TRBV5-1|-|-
TGCGCCAGCAGCTTGGCGTGGGATTTCAAAAACATTCAGTACTTC
CASSLAWDFKNIQYF
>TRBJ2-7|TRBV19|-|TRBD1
TGTGCCAGTAGTAGGCCGGGACAGGGGGCTTACGAGCAGTACTTC
CASSRPGQGAYEQYF
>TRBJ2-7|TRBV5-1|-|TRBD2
TGCGCCAGCAGCCCTACACCACTAGCGGGAGTAGCCGAGCAGTACTTC
CASSPTPLAGVAEQYF
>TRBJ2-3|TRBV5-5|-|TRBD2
TGTGCCAGCAGCTCTATGGGGGAGGGCTGGAAAAATACGCAGTATTTT
CASSSMGEGWKNTQYF
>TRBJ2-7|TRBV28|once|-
TGTGCCAGCAGGCTTGGGGCGGGTGCGGTCCCAGAGCAGTACTTC
CASRLGAGAVPEQYF
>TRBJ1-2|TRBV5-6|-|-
TGTGCCAGCAGCCCGGCGTCCCAGGCCTATGGCTACACCTTC
CASSPASQAYGYTF
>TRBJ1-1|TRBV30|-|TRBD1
TGTGCCTGGAGTGTGACAGGGTCTACCCCTAACACTGAAGCTTTCTTT
CAWSVTGSTPNTEAFF
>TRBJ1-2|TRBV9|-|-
TGTGCCAGCAGCGTAGCATGGGCTAACTATGGCTACACCTTC
CASSVAWANYGYTF
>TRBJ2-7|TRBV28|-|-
TGTGCCAGCAGTCTGAGACCGGACTACGAGCAGTACTTC
CASSLRPDYEQYF
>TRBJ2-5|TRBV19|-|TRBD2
TGTGCCAGTAGTATAGCGGGAGGGTCGGAGACCCAGTACTTC
CASSIAGGSETQYF
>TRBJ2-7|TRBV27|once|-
TGTGCCAGCAGTTTAACAGGGACTTACGAGCAGTACTTC
CASSLTGTYEQYF
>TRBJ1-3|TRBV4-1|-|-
TGCGCCAGCAGCCAAGCCCGGGCGGGGAAGAGCTCTGGAAACACCATATATTTT
CASSQARAGKSSGNTIYF
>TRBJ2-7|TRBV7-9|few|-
TGTGCCAGCAGCTTAAGCAGCCCCTACGAGCAGTACTTC
CASSLSSPYEQYF
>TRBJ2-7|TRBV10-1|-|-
TGCGCCAGCAGTGCTAACAGGCCTATCTACGAGCAGTACTTC
CASSANRPIYEQYF
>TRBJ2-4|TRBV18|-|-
TGTGCCAGCTCACAAACGGCAGGAGAAAACATTCAGTACTTC
CASSQTAGENIQYF
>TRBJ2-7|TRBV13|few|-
TGTGCCAGCAGCCAAGGGGGAGGCGGGCAGTACTTC
CASSQGGGGQYF
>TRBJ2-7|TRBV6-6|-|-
TGTGCCAGCAGTTCTGCTACAGGCTACGAGCAGTACTTC
CASSSATGYEQYF
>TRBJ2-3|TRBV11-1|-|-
TGTGCCAGCAGACCCCGGACAGAATCTAGCACAGATACGCAGTATTTT
CASRPRTESSTDTQYF
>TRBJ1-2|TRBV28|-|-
TGTGCCAGCAGTATCAACTATGGCTACACCTTC
CASSINYGYTF
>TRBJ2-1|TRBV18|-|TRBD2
TGTGCCAGCTCATCGGGACTAGCGGGGGACAATGAGCAGTTCTTC
CASSSGLAGDNEQFF
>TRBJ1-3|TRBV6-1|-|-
TGTGCCAGCAGTGGCCCGGGTCCTCATCTCATATATTTT
CASSGPGPHLIYF